A single sample gave rise to the 20 T cell receptor beta chains below, sequenced in a study of a mutant IDH1 vaccine in newly diagnosed glioma (dated by TCRdb to about 2021). Library construction relied on the immunoSEQ multiplex PCR assay. The table was pulled from immuneACCESS by TCRdb, which kept in-frame rearrangements only. Such tables lose some clones; where checked, under half of the loss comes from unresolved V genes, and the rest has no known cause. The sample table contains tens of thousands of clones; only one count was recorded for about 80% of them. Roughly 15% of the sample comes from the top ten. For these receptors, no antigen is known. In the paper's terms, the time point label means: week 23, last vaccination. Each vaccine dose, consisting of 300 ug of a 20-mer mutant IDH1 peptide in Montanide, was administered subcutaneously with topical imiquimod. The material sequenced was PBMCs, taken from a glioma patient whose treatment included an IDH1 peptide vaccine. These receptors came from a man between 18 and 35 years old with glioma.

The chain links TRBV9 to TRBJ1-1; TRBD1 aligns across 7 bases. The V gene's germline CDR1 is SGDLS and CDR2 YYNGEE. V lost 4 bases and J lost 4; bases outside the gene matches: 10. The CDR3 is 15 residues long. The DNA for the CDR3 is TGTGCCAGCAGCAGAACAGGGGACCCATCCACTGAAGCTTTCTTT. It yields the protein CASSRTGDPSTEAFF.

The rearrangement joins TRBV29-1 to TRBJ2-1, with D possibly matching TRBD2 (6 bases). This CDR3 spans 14 amino acids. The V gene's germline CDR1 is SQVTM and CDR2 ANQGSEA. V was trimmed by 4 bases and J by 3 bases, leaving 13 bases between them. The CDR3 region has the DNA TGCAGCGTTGGGACTACCACCCTCTACAATGAGCAGTTCTTC. It codes for CSVGTTTLYNEQFF.

The V gene is TRBV18, the J gene TRBJ1-4; weak D call: TRBD1 (6 bases). The CDR3 totals 17 residues. Between the trimmed V and J ends, which lost 3 bases and 3 bases, there was a span of 17 bases. Germline CDR1 reads KGHSH; CDR2 reads LQKENI. The CDR3 spells CASSPYPPRGPNEKLFF. The CDR3 DNA reads as TGTGCCAGCTCACCTTACCCACCGCGGGGGCCTAATGAAAAACTGTTTTTT.

V gene TRBV15 combines with J gene TRBJ1-1; 7 bases fit TRBD1. In germline, CDR1 is LNHNV, CDR2 YYDKDF (reference sequence). CDR3 length equals 14 residues. Losses at the gene ends were 4 bases for V and 4 bases for J; bases not matched to a gene: 6. The CDR3 coding sequence is TGTGCCACCAGCAAGCAGCGGGACAGCACTGAAGCTTTCTTT. As protein: CATSKQRDSTEAFF.

This clone is a singleton in its sample. The gene calls are TRBV20-1 and TRBJ2-1; tentative D call: TRBD1 (5 bases). V lost 6 bases, J lost 12 bases, and 15 bases lay in between. Germline V lookup: CDR1 DFQATT, CDR2 SNEGSKA (reference sequence). This CDR3 is 11 amino acids long. CDR3 amino acids: CSAPWGPGQFF. The CDR3 DNA reads as TGCAGTGCCCCGTGGGGCCCTGGGCAGTTCTTC.

The V gene is TRBV27, the J gene TRBJ1-4; 7 nucleotides agree with TRBD1. CDR3 length equals 13 residues. Germline CDR1 reads MNHEY; CDR2 reads SMNVEV (reference sequence). V lost 6 bases to trimming and J lost 11 bases; unmatched junction nucleotides: 9. The CDR3 sequence: CASSVGGRRKLFF. CDR3 in DNA: TGTGCCAGCAGCGTAGGGGGCCGACGGAAACTGTTTTTT.

This sequence joins TRBV18 and TRBJ2-5; a weak D match, TRBD2 (5 bases). Germline values: CDR1 KGHSH, CDR2 LQKENI. V lost 2 bases and J lost 5, with 15 bases in between. CDR3 size: 15 residues. The CDR3 is CASSPGKGASETQYF. The DNA for the CDR3 is TGTGCCAGCTCACCAGGGAAGGGAGCGTCGGAGACCCAGTACTTC.

J is TRBJ1-2 and V is TRBV9; a possible D gene is TRBD1 (5 bases). CDR1 and CDR2 from the germline V gene are SGDLS and YYNGEE. The CDR3 length is 14 residues. V lost 0 bases, J lost 5 bases, and 11 bases lay in between. CDR3 protein: CASSVDGTAYGYTF. For the CDR3, the DNA is TGTGCCAGCAGCGTAGATGGGACTGCGTATGGCTACACCTTC.

The chain links TRBV30 to TRBJ2-3, with D perhaps given as TRBD1 or TRBD2 (6 bases each). Looked up from germline, CDR1 is GTSNPN and CDR2 is SVGIG (reference sequence). V lost 0 bases and J lost 4, with 8 bases in between. The CDR3 is 13 amino acids. In nucleotides, the CDR3 is TGTGCCTGGAGTGTTGGGGGGCCAGATACGCAGTATTTT. Its translation: CAWSVGGPDTQYF.

This chain links TRBV6-5 with TRBJ2-7; 8 bases are a match to TRBD1. The CDR3 totals 15 residues. The V gene's germline CDR1 is MNHEY and CDR2 SVGAGI. V shed 4 bases and J 2 bases; nucleotides not matched to a gene: 7. The DNA of the CDR3 is TGTGCCAGCAGTTCGTTCCGGGACAGGCCCTACGAGCAGTACTTC. As protein: CASSSFRDRPYEQYF.

This chain connects TRBV30 to TRBJ2-7, with 7 bases lining up with TRBD1. CDR1 and CDR2 from the germline V gene are GTSNPN and SVGIG (reference sequence). The trim removed 1 base at V and 3 bases at J, leaving 9 bases unmatched. The CDR3 extends over 15 amino acids. As DNA, the CDR3 is TGTGCCTGGAGTGGCTCACCCAACAGGGGCTACGAGCAGTACTTC. Translating it yields CAWSGSPNRGYEQYF.

Turning to this clone: This specimen includes other DNA sequences encoding the same CDR3. The chain combines TRBV5-1 with TRBJ2-2; the D call may be TRBD1 or TRBD2 (5 bases each). V dropped 0 bases and J dropped 2 bases, with 14 bases sitting between them. The germline gives CDR1 SGHRS, CDR2 YFSETQ. The length of the CDR3 is 17 residues. The CDR3, as DNA: TGCGCCAGCAGCTTGGGTCATCGGGACCCTAACACCGGGGAGCTGTTTTTT. Protein sequence: CASSLGHRDPNTGELFF.

V is TRBV10-2 and J is TRBJ1-1, with 7 bases identical to TRBD1. The CDR3 is 11 amino acids. Unmatched junction bases numbered 5, after V lost 8 bases and J lost 8 bases. Per the germline V gene, CDR1 is WSHSY and CDR2 is SAAADI. CDR3 DNA sequence: TGCGCCAGCCGGGACAGAGGAGAAGCTTTCTTT. This codes for CASRDRGEAFF.

The rearrangement links TRBV29-1 to TRBJ1-1; 7 bases line up with TRBD1. Germline loops: CDR1 SQVTM, CDR2 ANQGSEA. The CDR3 length is 17 residues. J gave up 1 base and V 0 bases, and 11 bases lay outside the gene matches. CDR3 DNA sequence: TGCAGCGTTGAAGAGGGGCTCAGGGGGGCATGGAACACTGAAGCTTTCTTT. It translates to CSVEEGLRGAWNTEAFF.

This clone was seen only once. The V and J genes are TRBV29-1 and TRBJ2-7, with a tentative D call TRBD2 (6 bases). Trimming removed 5 bases at V and 0 bases at J, with 8 bases between. Germline V gives CDR1 SQVTM, CDR2 ANQGSEA. The CDR3 consists of 12 residues. The CDR3 DNA is TGCAGCGTTACGGGACTCTCCTACGAGCAGTACTTC. It specifies CSVTGLSYEQYF.

The J gene is TRBJ2-3, the V gene TRBV9, with TRBD1 matching 7 bases. Losses at the gene ends were 3 bases for V and 0 bases for J; bases not matched to a gene: 22. The CDR3 runs 21 residues. CDR1 and CDR2 (germline): SGDLS, YYNGEE. CDR3 DNA: TGTGCCAGCAGCGCCACAGTCCGGGACAGCTTAAGTCGGGCTAGCACAGATACGCAGTATTTT. This sequence encodes CASSATVRDSLSRASTDTQYF.

The chain is built from TRBV6-6 and TRBJ2-7, with 7 bases matching TRBD1. This CDR3 region has 16 residues. The germline CDR1 and CDR2 sequences are MNHNY and SVGAGI (reference sequence). V lost 2 bases, J lost 7 bases, and 14 bases stayed unmatched. DNA for the CDR3: TGTGCCAGCAGTTACATCAGGACAGGTTCTGGGGGTGAGCAGTACTTC. It is translated as CASSYIRTGSGGEQYF.

The chain combines TRBV6-4 with TRBJ1-1; 7 bases are a match to TRBD1. The V gene's germline CDR1 is MRHNA and CDR2 SNTAGT. Trimming at V came to 6 bases and at J to 7 bases, leaving 11 bases not matched to a gene. CDR3 length: 14 residues. The CDR3 reads CASRDKQGSLEAFF. CDR3 nucleotide sequence: TGTGCCAGCAGGGATAAACAGGGGTCCCTTGAAGCTTTCTTT.

The V and J genes are TRBV27 and TRBJ2-7; 10 positions agree with TRBD1. CDR1 is MNHEY and CDR2 is SMNVEV in the germline V gene (reference sequence). V dropped 6 bases and J dropped 3; count of bases not matched to a gene: 14. CDR3 size: 17 residues. CDR3 DNA: TGTGCCAGCAGCGATACCTCCGAGACAGGGGGCGTCTACGAGCAGTACTTC. Protein sequence: CASSDTSETGGVYEQYF.

The chain links TRBV25-1 to TRBJ1-4; unclear D gene. CDR3 size: 11 residues. In germline, CDR1 is MGHDK, CDR2 SYGVNS. V lost 4 bases to trimming and J lost 11 bases, with 8 bases between them. The CDR3 is CASSVGGKLFF. DNA for the CDR3: TGTGCCAGCAGTGTAGGCGGGAAACTGTTTTTT. The whole variable domain, remainder taken from reference TRBV25-1 and TRBJ1-4, is EADIYQTPRYLVIGTGKKITLECSQTMGHDKMYWYQQDPGMELHLIHYSYGVNSTEKGDLSSESTVSRIRTEHFPLTLESARPSHTSQYLCASSVGGKLFFGSGTQLSVL.